This T cell receptor beta chain came from a study of cytomegalovirus exposure and HLA in healthy donors. Primers included in the PCR were 60 Vbeta and 13 Jbeta primers. The protocol was immunoSEQ multiplex PCR, while the TCRdb copy is restricted to in-frame clones and leaves out a portion. The data hold around 100,000 clones, with just under 75% observed a single time. The CDR3 covers 13 residues. Germline assignment: CDR1 SGHRS and CDR2 YFSETQ. V shed 5 bases, J shed 7 bases, and the junction held 6 bases outside the gene matches. The V and J genes are TRBV5-1 and TRBJ1-2; 9 bases line up with TRBD1. This clonotype was obtained from a man aged 50 to 59 in good health and CMV-seropositive. The sample comprised PBMCs. The CDR3 loop reads CASSLTGGGGYTF. The CDR3, as DNA: TGCGCCAGCAGTTTGACAGGGGGTGGTGGCTACACCTTC.